The T cell receptor (beta chain) under discussion was sequenced for a study of blood T cell repertoires in COVID-19. At the level of the study: The samples span acute and convalescent COVID-19 from the United States, Italy and Spain. Nucleic acid was either cDNA or gDNA, and it came from T cells, B-cell-depleted T cells, or PBMCs.

In this sample, this clone turned up a few times. This CDR3 contains 15 residues. In germline, CDR1 is MNHEY, CDR2 SMNVEV (reference sequence). J lost 1 base, V lost 2 bases, and 1 base had no gene match. Per the authors' pipeline: By means of reference gene primer amplification, nucleated cell counts were estimated. TCRdb's copy holds only in-frame clones and misses some; the assay was immunoSEQ multiplex PCR. V and J calls and clone size are given by that table; D and trimming were obtained from the DNA. Of about 55,000 clones listed, 86% were seen once; the top ten hold 20% to 25%. The TCR was taken from a woman older than 75 with acute or convalescent COVID-19. Material for sequencing was peripheral blood. This chain connects TRBV27 to TRBJ1-3; 8 bases map to TRBD1. CDR3 protein: CASSLRQGSGNTIYF. CDR3 coding DNA: TGTGCCAGCAGTTTAAGACAGGGGTCTGGAAACACCATATATTTT.